This T cell receptor beta chain is drawn from a study of blood T cell repertoires in COVID-19. Overall study: The study drew acute and convalescent COVID-19 samples from the United States, Italy and Spain. The analysed material was cDNA or gDNA that came from T cells, B-cell-depleted T cells, or PBMCs.

Per the original methods: It was from reference gene primer amplification that nucleated cell counts were estimated. Generated by immunoSEQ multiplex PCR, the TCRdb table keeps only in-frame clones and is missing some. The V and J calls and clone size are taken from that table; D and trimming were inferred from the DNA. Of 650,000 to 800,000 clones in the sample, about nine tenths were seen once. This CDR3 spans 14 amino acids. CDR1 SNHLY and CDR2 FYNNEI come from the germline V gene. Trimming removed 7 bases at V and 0 bases at J, with 12 bases between. The sequence derives from a woman aged 18-29 years with acute or convalescent COVID-19. The chain couples TRBV2 to TRBJ2-5; TRBD2 is a possible D gene (5 bases). Sequences were obtained from peripheral blood. The CDR3 DNA is TGTGCCAGCAAGGAGGAACAGTACCAAGAGACCCAGTACTTC. Encoded protein: CASKEEQYQETQYF.